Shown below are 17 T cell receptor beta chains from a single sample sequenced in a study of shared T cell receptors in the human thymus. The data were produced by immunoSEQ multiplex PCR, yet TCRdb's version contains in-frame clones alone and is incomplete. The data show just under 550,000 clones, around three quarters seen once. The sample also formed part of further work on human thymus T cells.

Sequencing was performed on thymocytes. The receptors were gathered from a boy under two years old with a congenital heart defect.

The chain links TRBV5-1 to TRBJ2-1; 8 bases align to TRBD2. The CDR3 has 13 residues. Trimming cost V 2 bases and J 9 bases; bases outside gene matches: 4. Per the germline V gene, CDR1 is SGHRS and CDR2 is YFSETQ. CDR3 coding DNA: TGCGCCAGCAGCTTTAGCGGGAAAGGTGAGCAGTTCTTC. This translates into CASSFSGKGEQFF.

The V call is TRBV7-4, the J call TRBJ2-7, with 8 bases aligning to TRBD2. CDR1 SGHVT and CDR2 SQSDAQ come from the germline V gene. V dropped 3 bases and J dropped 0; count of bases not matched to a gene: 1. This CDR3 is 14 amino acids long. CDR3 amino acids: CASSFSGTSYEQYF. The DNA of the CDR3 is TGTGCCAGCAGCTTTAGCGGGACCTCCTACGAGCAGTACTTC.

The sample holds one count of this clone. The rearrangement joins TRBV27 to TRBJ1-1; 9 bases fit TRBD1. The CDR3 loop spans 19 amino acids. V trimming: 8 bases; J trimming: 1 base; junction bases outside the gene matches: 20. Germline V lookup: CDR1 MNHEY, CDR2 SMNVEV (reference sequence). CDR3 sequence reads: CASWGGQGRGPDPNTEAFF. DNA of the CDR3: TGTGCCAGCTGGGGAGGACAGGGGCGCGGTCCAGACCCGAACACTGAAGCTTTCTTT.

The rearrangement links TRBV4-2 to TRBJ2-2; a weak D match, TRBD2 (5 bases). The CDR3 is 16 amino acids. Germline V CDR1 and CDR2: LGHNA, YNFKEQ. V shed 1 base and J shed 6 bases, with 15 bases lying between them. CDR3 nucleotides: TGTGCCAGCAGCCAAGTGCCGGGCGAGGAGGCCGGGGAGCTGTTTTTT. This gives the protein CASSQVPGEEAGELFF.

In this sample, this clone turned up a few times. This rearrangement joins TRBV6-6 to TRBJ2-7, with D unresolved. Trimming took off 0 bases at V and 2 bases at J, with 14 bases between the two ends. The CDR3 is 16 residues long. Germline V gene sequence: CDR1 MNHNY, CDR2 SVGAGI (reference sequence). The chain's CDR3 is CASSYSVVVSTYEQYF. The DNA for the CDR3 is TGTGCCAGCAGTTACTCGGTCGTAGTGAGTACCTACGAGCAGTACTTC.

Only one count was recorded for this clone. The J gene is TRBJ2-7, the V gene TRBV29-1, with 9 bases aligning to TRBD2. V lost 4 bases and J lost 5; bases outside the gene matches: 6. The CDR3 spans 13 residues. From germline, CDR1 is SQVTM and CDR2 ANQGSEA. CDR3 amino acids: CSVASGRRHEQYF. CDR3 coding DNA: TGCAGCGTTGCAAGCGGGAGGAGGCACGAGCAGTACTTC.

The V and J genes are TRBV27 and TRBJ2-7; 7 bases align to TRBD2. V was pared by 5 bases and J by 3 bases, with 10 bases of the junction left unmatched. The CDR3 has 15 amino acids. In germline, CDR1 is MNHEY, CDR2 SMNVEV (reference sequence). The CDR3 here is CASSPFEGGSYEQYF. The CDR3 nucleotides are TGTGCCAGCAGTCCCTTTGAGGGCGGGAGCTACGAGCAGTACTTC.

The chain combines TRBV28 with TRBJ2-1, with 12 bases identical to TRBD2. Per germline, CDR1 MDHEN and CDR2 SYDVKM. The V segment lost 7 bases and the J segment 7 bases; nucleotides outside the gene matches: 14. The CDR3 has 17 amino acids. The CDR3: CASTFPLAGGPSNEQFF. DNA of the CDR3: TGTGCCAGCACCTTCCCCCTAGCGGGAGGGCCATCGAATGAGCAGTTCTTC.

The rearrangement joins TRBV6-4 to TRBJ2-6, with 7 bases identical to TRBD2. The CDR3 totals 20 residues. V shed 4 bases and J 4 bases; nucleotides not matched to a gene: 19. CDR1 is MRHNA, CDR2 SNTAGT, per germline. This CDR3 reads CASSVGGSPSGSVGANVLTF. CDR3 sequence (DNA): TGTGCCAGCAGTGTGGGCGGGAGTCCATCGGGGTCTGTAGGGGCCAACGTCCTGACTTTC.

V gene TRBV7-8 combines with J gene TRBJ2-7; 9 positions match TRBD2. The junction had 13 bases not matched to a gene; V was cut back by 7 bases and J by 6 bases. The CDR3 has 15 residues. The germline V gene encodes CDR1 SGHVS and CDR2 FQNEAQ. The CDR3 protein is CASTPASGKSCEQYF. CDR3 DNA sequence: TGTGCCAGCACCCCGGCTAGCGGGAAGTCTTGCGAGCAGTACTTC.

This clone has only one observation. The CDR3 spells CASSQTRGRCYGYTF. CDR3 DNA sequence: TGTGCCAGCAGCCAAACCAGGGGGCGCTGCTATGGCTACACCTTC. The rearrangement links TRBV14 to TRBJ1-2; 8 positions agree with TRBD1. Germline V gene lookup returns CDR1 SGHDN and CDR2 FVKESK. This CDR3 spans 15 amino acids. V shed 2 bases, J shed 4 bases, and the junction held 6 bases outside the gene matches.

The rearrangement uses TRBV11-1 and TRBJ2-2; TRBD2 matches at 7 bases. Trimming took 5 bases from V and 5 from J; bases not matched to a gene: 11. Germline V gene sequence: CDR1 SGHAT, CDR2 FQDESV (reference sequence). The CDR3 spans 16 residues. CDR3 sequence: CASSQPPGGSTGELFF. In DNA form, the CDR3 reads TGTGCCAGCAGCCAACCCCCGGGGGGTAGTACCGGGGAGCTGTTTTTT.

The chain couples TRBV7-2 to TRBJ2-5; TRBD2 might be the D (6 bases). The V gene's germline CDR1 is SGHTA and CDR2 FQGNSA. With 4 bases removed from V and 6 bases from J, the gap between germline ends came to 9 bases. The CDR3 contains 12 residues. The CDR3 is CASSSGEQTQYF. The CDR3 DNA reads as TGTGCCAGCAGCTCGGGAGAGCAGACCCAGTACTTC.

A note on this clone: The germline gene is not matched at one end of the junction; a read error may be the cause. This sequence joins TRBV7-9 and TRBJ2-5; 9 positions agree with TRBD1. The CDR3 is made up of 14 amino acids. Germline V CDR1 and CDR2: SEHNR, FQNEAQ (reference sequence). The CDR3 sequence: CASILQGAKETQYF. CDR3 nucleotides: TGTGCCAGCATCTTACAGGGGGCGAAAGAGACCCAGTACTTC.

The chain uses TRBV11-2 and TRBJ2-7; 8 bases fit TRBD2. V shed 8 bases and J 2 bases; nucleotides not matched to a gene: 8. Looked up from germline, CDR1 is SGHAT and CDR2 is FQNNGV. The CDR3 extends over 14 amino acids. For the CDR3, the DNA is TGTGCCAGCCACGAACCGGGGGGGACCTACGAGCAGTACTTC. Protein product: CASHEPGGTYEQYF.

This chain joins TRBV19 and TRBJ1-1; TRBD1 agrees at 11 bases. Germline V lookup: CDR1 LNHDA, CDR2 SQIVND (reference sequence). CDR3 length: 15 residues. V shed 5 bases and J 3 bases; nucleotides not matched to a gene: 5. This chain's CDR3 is CASSSRDRGDTEAFF. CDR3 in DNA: TGTGCCAGTAGTTCCCGGGACAGGGGGGACACTGAAGCTTTCTTT.

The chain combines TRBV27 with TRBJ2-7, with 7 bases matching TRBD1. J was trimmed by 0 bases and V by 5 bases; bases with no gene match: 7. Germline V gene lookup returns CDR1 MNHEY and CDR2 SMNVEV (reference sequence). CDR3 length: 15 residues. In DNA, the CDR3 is TGTGCCAGCAGTACAACAGGGGCCCCCTCCTACGAGCAGTACTTC. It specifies CASSTTGAPSYEQYF.